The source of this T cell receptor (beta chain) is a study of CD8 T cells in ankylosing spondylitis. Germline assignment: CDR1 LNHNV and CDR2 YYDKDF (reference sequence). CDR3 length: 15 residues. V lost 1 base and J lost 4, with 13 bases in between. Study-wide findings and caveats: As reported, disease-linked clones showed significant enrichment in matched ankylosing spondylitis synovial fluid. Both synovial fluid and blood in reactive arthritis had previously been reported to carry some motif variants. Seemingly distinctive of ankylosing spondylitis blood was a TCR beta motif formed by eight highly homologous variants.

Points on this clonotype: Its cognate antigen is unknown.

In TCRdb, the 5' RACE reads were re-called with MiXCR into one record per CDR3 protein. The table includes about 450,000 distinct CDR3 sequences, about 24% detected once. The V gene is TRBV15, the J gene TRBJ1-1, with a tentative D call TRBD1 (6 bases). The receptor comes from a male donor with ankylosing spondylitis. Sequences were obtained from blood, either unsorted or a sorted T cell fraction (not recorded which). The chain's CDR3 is CATSRGGAGGTEAFF. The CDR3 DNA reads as TGTGCCACCAGCAGAGGGGGGGCAGGAGGCACTGAAGCTTTCTTT. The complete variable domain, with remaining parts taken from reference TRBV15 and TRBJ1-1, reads DAMVIQNPRYQVTQFGKPVTLSCSQTLNHNVMYWYQQKSSQAPKLLFHYYDKDFNNEADTPDNFQSRRPNTSFCFLDIRSPGLGDTAMYLCATSRGGAGGTEAFFGQGTRLTVV.